This TCR beta chain was found in a study of early T cells in non-severe SARS-CoV-2 infection. Study in general: The input, bulk RNA from unsorted whole blood, was sequenced, and chains were unpaired.

CDR1 is SGHTA and CDR2 is FQGNSA in the germline V gene. This CDR3 is built from 15 residues. The J segment lost 4 bases and the V segment lost 1 base, leaving 4 bases of the junction unmatched. In this sample, this clonotype turned up many times. The antigen remains unidentified. Findings and caveats of the study: Anti-spike CD8 specificities were favored by VDJdb matching, whose results missed private and CD4 specificities.

Unique molecular identifiers were added to individual cDNA molecules. TCRdb recomputed calls from the 5' RACE reads with MiXCR, one row per CDR3 protein. The table records about 50,000 distinct CDR3 sequences, approximately 11% of them present only once. This chain links TRBV7-2 with TRBJ2-1; TRBD1 matches 7 bases. The source of this sequence is an adult who was a healthcare worker with PCR-confirmed SARS-CoV-2 infection or an uninfected control (not recorded which). The specimen sequenced was whole blood. This CDR3 is CASSLGTGRYNEQFF. DNA of the CDR3: TGTGCCAGCAGCTTAGGGACAGGACGTTACAATGAGCAGTTCTTC. Drawing the rest from reference TRBV7-2 and TRBJ2-1, the complete variable domain is GAGVSQSPSNKVTEKGKDVELRCDPISGHTALYWYRQSLGQGLEFLIYFQGNSAPDKSGLPSDRFSAERTGGSVSTLTIQRTQQEDSAVYLCASSLGTGRYNEQFFGPGTRLTVL.